This TCR beta chain derives from a study of T-cell memory formation after mild COVID-19. In the study overall: TCR clustering was largely donor specific.

Regarding the study as a whole: Contracting CD8+ clones were enriched in EMRA, CD4+ mainly in CM and EM. Day 15 to 85 contracting clones showed balanced CD4/CD8; later expanders leaned CD4+. Whether day 37 second-wave clones are SARS-CoV-2-specific was not confirmed.

This clonotype was recorded at least ten times. Its target is unknown. V shed 5 bases, J shed 4 bases, and the junction held 8 bases outside the gene matches. The CDR3 length is 15 residues. Germline CDR1 is MRHNA and CDR2 is SNTAGT. Via MiXCR, TCRdb re-called the 5' RACE reads, giving one row per CDR3 protein. The data hold 170,000 or so distinct CDR3 sequences, with around 21% observed a single time. This sequence was found in an adult woman who had mild COVID-19 (a few samples of this study predate the infection). Cell type and time point are not known. The V gene is TRBV6-4, the J gene TRBJ2-3, with 8 bases identical to TRBD2. The sequenced sample consisted of PBMCs or a T cell subset sorted from them (not recorded which). The CDR3 loop reads CASSTEAGASDTQYF. The CDR3 bases are TGTGCCAGCAGTACTGAAGCGGGAGCGTCAGATACGCAGTATTTT.